This TCR beta chain was sequenced in a study of identical twins. Study-level results: Zero-insertion results could be subject to partial confounding by invariant MAIT and iNKT cells. Abundant beta clonotypes from cord blood had fewer insertions, unlike memory repertoires, which showed none.

Unmatched junction bases numbered 6, after V lost 4 bases and J lost 3 bases. Germline CDR1 SQVTM, CDR2 ANQGSEA. The CDR3 runs to 14 residues. A word on this clonotype: The antigen is not known.

Template switching, a step in the protocol, added a universal primer site, and cDNA carried unique molecular identifiers. TCRdb itself ran the 5' RACE reads through MiXCR, one entry per CDR3 protein. The sample carries 410,000 or so distinct CDR3 sequences, less than 20% recorded once. Source material: naive T cells sorted from blood. The rearrangement joins TRBV29-1 to TRBJ2-7; TRBD1 aligns across 10 bases. The source of this sequence is a man in his fifties or sixties in good health. CDR3: CSVGPRDRGYEQYF. The CDR3 nucleotides are TGCAGCGTTGGACCCCGGGACAGGGGCTACGAGCAGTACTTC.